The 24 T cell receptor beta chains listed next were all sequenced from one sample in a study of blood T cell repertoires in COVID-19. Profiled with immunoSEQ multiplex PCR; TCRdb holds only in-frame clones, not every one. The table lists some 530,000 clones, approximately 86% of them singletons. The material sequenced was PBMCs or T cells enriched from blood (not recorded which). These receptors were collected from a woman aged 55-69 years who had recovered from COVID-19.

The gene calls are TRBV24-1 and TRBJ2-2, with no clear D. Germline CDR1 reads KGHDR; CDR2 reads SFDVKD. V lost 8 bases and J 5 bases, leaving 11 bases between the germline ends. This CDR3 has 13 residues. DNA for the CDR3: TGTGCCACCATATCAGGTAGAACCGGGGAGCTGTTTTTT. It translates to CATISGRTGELFF.

The sample holds one count of this clone. V and J are TRBV12-3 or TRBV12-4 and TRBJ2-3, with D uncertain. Trimming left V 6 bases short and J 4 bases short, with 11 bases between. This CDR3 is built from 13 residues. The CDR3 loop reads CASRTDQADTQYF. The CDR3 DNA is TGTGCCAGCAGAACTGACCAGGCAGATACGCAGTATTTT.

V and J are TRBV6-1 and TRBJ2-7; 7 nucleotides agree with TRBD1. In germline, CDR1 is MNHNS, CDR2 SASEGT. The CDR3 covers 14 residues. V shed 3 bases and J 1 base; nucleotides not matched to a gene: 3. In nucleotides, the CDR3 is TGTGCCAGCAGTGACAGGGGACAGTCCTACGAGCAGTACGTC. It translates to CASSDRGQSYEQYV.

The V gene is TRBV2, the J gene TRBJ2-3, with 8 bases identical to TRBD2. The ends lost 5 bases at V and 0 bases at J; junction bases unmatched: 10. Germline-derived CDR1 and CDR2 are SNHLY and FYNNEI. The CDR3 length is 17 residues. CDR3 protein: CASSRPGLGASTDTQYF. CDR3 nucleotides: TGTGCCAGCAGTCGGCCGGGACTAGGGGCTAGCACAGATACGCAGTATTTT.

To note about this clone: Other DNA sequences in the sample encode the same CDR3. The gene calls are TRBV20-1 and TRBJ2-1, with D unresolved. This CDR3 comprises 11 residues. V lost 1 base and J lost 6, with 4 bases in between. Looked up from germline, CDR1 is DFQATT and CDR2 is SNEGSKA (reference sequence). The CDR3 nucleotides are TGCAGTGCTAGAGGGCTCAATGAGCAGTTCTTC. Encoded protein: CSARGLNEQFF.

The chain combines TRBV5-1 with TRBJ2-2; 8 bases are a match to TRBD2. Germline values: CDR1 SGHRS, CDR2 YFSETQ. V lost 4 bases, J lost 1 base, and 3 bases stayed unmatched. The CDR3 is made up of 15 amino acids. The CDR3 bases are TGCGCCAGCAGCACAACTAGCGGGAACACCGGGGAGCTGTTTTTT. Its protein is CASSTTSGNTGELFF. The full variable domain, its missing parts supplied by reference TRBV5-1 and TRBJ2-2, is KAGVTQTPRYLIKTRGQQVTLSCSPISGHRSVSWYQQTPGQGLQFLFEYFSETQRNKGNFPGRFSGRQFSNSRSEMNVSTLELGDSALYLCASSTTSGNTGELFFGEGSRLTVL.

V gene TRBV15 combines with J gene TRBJ1-5; no definite D call. The CDR3 is made up of 16 amino acids. The V gene's germline CDR1 is LNHNV and CDR2 YYDKDF (reference sequence). V was cut by 1 base and J by 2 bases, with 12 bases left in between. CDR3 DNA sequence: TGTGCCACCAGCAGAGCCGGGTCGTCGGGCAATCAGCCCCAGCATTTT. It translates to CATSRAGSSGNQPQHF.

V and J are TRBV2 and TRBJ2-2, with D maybe TRBD2 (6 bases). This CDR3 is built from 15 residues. Trimming stripped 4 bases from V and 2 bases from J, with 11 bases between. Germline V CDR1 and CDR2: SNHLY, FYNNEI. The CDR3 DNA sequence: TGTGCCAGCAGTGTGGAGGGTAGAAACACCGGGGAGCTGTTTTTT. This codes for CASSVEGRNTGELFF. Full variable domain (remainder filled in from reference TRBV2 and TRBJ2-2): EPEVTQTPSHQVTQMGQEVILRCVPISNHLYFYWYRQILGQKVEFLVSFYNNEISEKSEIFDDQFSVERPDGSNFTLKIRSTKLEDSAMYFCASSVEGRNTGELFFGEGSRLTVL.

The chain links TRBV11-3 to TRBJ2-2; 9 bases are a match to TRBD1. V dropped 4 bases and J dropped 6; count of bases not matched to a gene: 6. The CDR3 length is 15 residues. Germline lookup yields CDR1 SGHNT and CDR2 YENEEA. CDR3 in DNA: TGTGCCAGCAGCTCAGACGGGACAGGGTCCGGGGAGCTGTTTTTT. Translated, it gives CASSSDGTGSGELFF.

The V call is TRBV5-4, the J call TRBJ2-3, with D possibly TRBD1 on 7 matching bases. V was clipped by 4 bases and J by 3 bases, with 21 bases between them. There are 17 residues in the CDR3. Germline V CDR1 and CDR2: SGHNT, YYREEE (reference sequence). CDR3 sequence (DNA): TGTGCCAGCAGCGATCCCAGGAGGGGGCGTAGTACAGATACGCAGTATTTT. Amino acid sequence: CASSDPRRGRSTDTQYF.

The chain recombines TRBV27 with TRBJ2-1; TRBD1 is a possible D gene (6 bases). CDR1 is MNHEY and CDR2 is SMNVEV in the germline V gene (reference sequence). The CDR3 spans 12 residues. V lost 6 bases, J lost 7 bases, and 10 bases lay in between. The CDR3 DNA reads as TGTGCCAGCAGCGGACAGTTGAATGAGCAGTTCTTC. This encodes CASSGQLNEQFF.

In regard to this clone: The sample carries other DNA sequences with the same CDR3. The chain is built from TRBV6-5 and TRBJ2-1; 7 bases map to TRBD1. This CDR3 comprises 12 residues. Germline V lookup: CDR1 MNHEY, CDR2 SVGAGI. The V and J ends lost 5 bases and 6 bases, in that order; junction bases with no gene match: 1. This chain's CDR3 is CASSRQGNEQFF. CDR3 coding DNA: TGTGCCAGCAGTAGACAGGGCAATGAGCAGTTCTTC.

The chain has TRBV28 and TRBJ1-1; D unresolved. Trimming removed 4 bases from V and 0 bases from J, with 6 bases in between. CDR3 length: 13 amino acids. Germline assignment: CDR1 MDHEN and CDR2 SYDVKM. CDR3: CASSSHLNTEAFF. CDR3 nucleotide sequence: TGTGCCAGCAGTTCCCACTTGAACACTGAAGCTTTCTTT.

V usage is TRBV30 and J usage is TRBJ1-1; unclear D gene. The V gene lost 4 bases and the J gene lost 6 bases, with 9 bases spanning the gap. The CDR3 covers 11 residues. Germline CDR1 and CDR2: GTSNPN and SVGIG (reference sequence). CDR3: CAWIHGSEAFF. For the CDR3, the DNA is TGTGCCTGGATTCATGGCTCTGAAGCTTTCTTT.

V usage is TRBV4-1 and J usage is TRBJ1-1; D gene uncertain. Germline V gene data show CDR1 as MGHRA and CDR2 as YSYEKL. The CDR3 runs to 11 residues. The V end was cut by 1 base, the J end by 10 bases, with 7 bases between. The CDR3 protein is CASSQALRAFF. In DNA, the CDR3 is TGCGCCAGCAGCCAAGCACTGAGAGCTTTCTTT.

The V and J genes are TRBV30 and TRBJ1-4; TRBD1 matches at 10 bases. V lost 8 bases to trimming and J lost 7 bases; unmatched junction nucleotides: 7. There are 13 residues in the CDR3. Germline values: CDR1 GTSNPN, CDR2 SVGIG (reference sequence). The chain's CDR3 is CALRDRGGEKLFF. The CDR3 DNA reads as TGTGCCCTCCGGGACAGGGGTGGTGAAAAACTGTTTTTT.

Regarding this clone: This same CDR3 is encoded by further DNA sequences in the sample. The chain joins TRBV18 to TRBJ1-1; 9 bases agree with TRBD1. CDR1 and CDR2 (germline): KGHSH, LQKENI. With V trimmed by 4 bases and J by 5 bases, 2 bases remained unmatched. The CDR3 consists of 13 residues. CDR3 DNA sequence: TGTGCCAGCTCACAAGGACAGGGGACTGAAGCTTTCTTT. This gives the protein CASSQGQGTEAFF.

J is TRBJ1-6 and V is TRBV27, with 10 bases lining up with TRBD1. After removal of 5 bases from V and 6 bases from J, the junction contained 4 bases not matched to a gene. CDR1 is MNHEY, CDR2 SMNVEV, per germline (reference sequence). This CDR3 is built from 15 residues. CDR3 bases: TGTGCCAGCAGTCCACGACAGGGGGCTAATTCACCCCTCCACTTT. This codes for CASSPRQGANSPLHF.

The rearrangement uses TRBV18 and TRBJ2-7; 7 positions agree with TRBD1. The CDR3 totals 13 residues. Germline V gene data show CDR1 as KGHSH and CDR2 as LQKENI. J gave up 3 bases and V 3 bases, and 2 bases lay outside the gene matches. The CDR3 region has the DNA TGTGCCAGCTCACCGGCAGGGGGCTACGAGCAGTACTTC. Protein sequence: CASSPAGGYEQYF.

V usage is TRBV19 and J usage is TRBJ1-1, with D perhaps matching TRBD1 (6 bases). The CDR3 has 15 residues. Trimming shortened V by 6 bases and J by 0 bases, and 14 bases separated the two germline ends. Germline V gene sequence: CDR1 LNHDA, CDR2 SQIVND (reference sequence). CDR3 in DNA: TGTGCCAGTAGCCCGGACAGTCCAATGAACACTGAAGCTTTCTTT. Translated, it gives CASSPDSPMNTEAFF.

V gene TRBV28 combines with J gene TRBJ1-1; the D gene is possibly TRBD1 (6 bases). The germline gives CDR1 MDHEN, CDR2 SYDVKM. The CDR3 has 17 amino acids. Trimming cost V 4 bases and J 3 bases, with 21 bases left between them. The CDR3 region is CASSSAGVPSTDTEAFF. The CDR3 DNA follows: TGTGCCAGCAGTTCGGCAGGGGTACCTTCCACAGACACTGAAGCTTTCTTT.

The DNA for the CDR3 is TGTGCCAGCAGCCCGGGACTAGCGGAAACCTACGAGCAGTACTTC. Protein sequence: CASSPGLAETYEQYF. The chain combines TRBV11-2 with TRBJ2-7, with 11 nucleotides matching TRBD2. The CDR3 is 15 amino acids. The ends lost 5 bases at V and 2 bases at J; junction bases unmatched: 5. Germline V lookup: CDR1 SGHAT, CDR2 FQNNGV. The full variable domain, with the rest looked up from reference TRBV11-2 and TRBJ2-7, is EAGVAQSPRYKIIEKRQSVAFWCNPISGHATLYWYQQILGQGPKLLIQFQNNGVVDDSQLPKDRFSAERLKGVDSTLKIQPAKLEDSAVYLCASSPGLAETYEQYFGPGTRLTVT.

The rearrangement links TRBV19 to TRBJ1-3; a possible D gene is TRBD1 (5 bases). Trimming pared 9 bases from V and 0 bases from J, leaving 12 bases between. The germline V gene encodes CDR1 LNHDA and CDR2 SQIVND (reference sequence). This CDR3 region has 14 residues. The DNA for the CDR3 is TGTGCCAGCCGTCAGGGCTTCTCTGGAAACACCATATATTTT. This translates into CASRQGFSGNTIYF.

The V and J genes are TRBV12-3 or TRBV12-4 and TRBJ2-7, with a weak D call TRBD1 (6 bases). The CDR3 has 13 residues. Trimming removed 4 bases from V and 5 bases from J, with 12 bases in between. CDR3: CASSWGRGNEQYF. The CDR3 coding sequence is TGTGCCAGCAGTTGGGGCAGGGGTAACGAGCAGTACTTC.